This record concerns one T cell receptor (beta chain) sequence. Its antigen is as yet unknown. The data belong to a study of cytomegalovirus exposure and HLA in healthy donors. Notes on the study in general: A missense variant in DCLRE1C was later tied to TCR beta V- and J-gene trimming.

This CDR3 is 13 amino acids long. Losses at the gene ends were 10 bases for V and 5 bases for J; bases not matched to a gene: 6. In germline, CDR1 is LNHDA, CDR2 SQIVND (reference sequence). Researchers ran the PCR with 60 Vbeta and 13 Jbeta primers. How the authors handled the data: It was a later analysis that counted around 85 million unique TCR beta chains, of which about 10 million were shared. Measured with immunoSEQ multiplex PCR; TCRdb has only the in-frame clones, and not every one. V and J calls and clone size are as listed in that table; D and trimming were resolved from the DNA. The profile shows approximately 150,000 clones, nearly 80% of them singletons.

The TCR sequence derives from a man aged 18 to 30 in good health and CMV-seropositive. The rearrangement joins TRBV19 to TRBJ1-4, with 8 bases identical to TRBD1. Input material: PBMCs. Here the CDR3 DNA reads TGTGCCACCGGGCGGACAGGGAATGAAAAACTGTTTTTT. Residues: CATGRTGNEKLFF.